Listed below are T cell receptor beta chains from one sample, sequenced in a study of cytomegalovirus exposure and HLA in healthy donors. Using immunoSEQ multiplex PCR, the repertoire was profiled, and TCRdb retains in-frame clones only, with some absent. Among around 100,000 clones, less than 80% were seen once, and the ten largest hold approximately 2.8%. The material sequenced was PBMCs. The receptors stem from a woman aged 40 to 50 in good health and CMV-seronegative. CDR3s include the opening cysteine and the closing phenylalanine or tryptophan. The D gene is left open where the match is weak. Clone sizes are given selectively: once, few, many, or a class where the clone is expanded.

J gene | clone size | V gene | D gene | CDR3 DNA | CDR3 protein
TRBJ2-3 | NA | TRBV20-1 | NA | TGCAGTGCTTTTTCTAGAGATACGCAGTATTTT | CSAFSRDTQYF
TRBJ1-1 | NA | TRBV7-2 | NA | TGTGCCAGCAGCTTTCTCGCAGGGAACACTGAAGCTTTCTTT | CASSFLAGNTEAFF
TRBJ1-1 | few | TRBV5-6 | TRBD1 | TGTGCCAGCAGCTTGTCAGGGGGCGCCGGGGCTTTCTTT | CASSLSGGAGAFF
TRBJ1-4 | few | TRBV11-2 | NA | TGTGCCAGCAGCTTAGGGTTGGGGGCTGGAGAAAAACTGTTTTTT | CASSLGLGAGEKLFF
TRBJ2-1 | NA | TRBV5-4 | TRBD2 | TGTGCCAGCAGCTCTTTTATCGGACTAGCGGGAGAGGGCTCCTACAATGAGCAGTTCTTC | CASSSFIGLAGEGSYNEQFF
TRBJ2-7 | NA | TRBV25-1 | NA | TGTGCCAGCAGTGAGGCTGTCTCCTACGAGCAGTACTTC | CASSEAVSYEQYF
TRBJ2-1 | NA | TRBV19 | NA | TGTGCCAGTAGTATAACACTAGCTGGCTACAATGAGCAGTTCTTC | CASSITLAGYNEQFF
TRBJ2-7 | NA | TRBV29-1 | NA | TGCAGCGTTGAGGGGACAACAAAGGGCTACGAGCAGTACTTC | CSVEGTTKGYEQYF
TRBJ2-7 | NA | TRBV11-2 | NA | TGTGCCAGCAGCTTAAGGAGATACACCAACTCCTACGAGCAGTACTTC | CASSLRRYTNSYEQYF
TRBJ1-4 | NA | TRBV5-8 | TRBD1 | TGTGCCAGCAGCGGAGGGACAGGGCATTGGGGTGAAAAACTATTTTTT | CASSGGTGHWGEKLFF
TRBJ1-4 | NA | TRBV7-2 | NA | TGTGCCAGCAGCTTGCGGACAGCTGAAAAACTGTTTTTT | CASSLRTAEKLFF
TRBJ1-4 | NA | TRBV10-3 | NA | TGTGCCTGCAACAGGGATCCGGGTGAAAAACTGTTTTTT | CACNRDPGEKLFF
TRBJ2-1 | NA | TRBV28 | TRBD2 | TGTGCCAGCAGCGCCCTAGCGGGGGGTTTCAATGAGCAGTTCTTC | CASSALAGGFNEQFF
TRBJ2-5 | once | TRBV4-2 | TRBD1 | TGTGCCAGCAGCCAAGATGAGGGGACAGGAGGGCAAGAGACCCAGTACTTC | CASSQDEGTGGQETQYF
TRBJ2-1 | NA | TRBV5-1 | TRBD2 | TGCGCCAGCAGCTTAGAACTAGCGGGACAGCAGTTCTTC | CASSLELAGQQFF
TRBJ1-1 | NA | TRBV28 | TRBD1 | TGTGCCAGCAGTTTAGTGGGACAGGGGGTGGGAATGAACACTGAAGCTTTCTTT | CASSLVGQGVGMNTEAFF
TRBJ2-7 | NA | TRBV6-5 | NA | TGTGCCAGCAGTTACTCCAGGGGCCGGTCCTCCTACGAGCAGTACTTC | CASSYSRGRSSYEQYF
TRBJ2-7 | few | TRBV15 | TRBD1 | TGTGCCACCAGCAGGACAGGGAGCGCGTACGAGCAGTACTTC | CATSRTGSAYEQYF
TRBJ2-7 | once | TRBV7-2 | NA | TGTGCCAGCAGCTCATTAGACAAGATCTATGAGCAGTACTTC | CASSSLDKIYEQYF
TRBJ1-5 | NA | TRBV4-3 | NA | TGCGCCAGCAGCCTAAATTGGCAGGGGTATAGCAATCAGCCCCAGCATTTT | CASSLNWQGYSNQPQHF
TRBJ2-1 | NA | TRBV25-1 | TRBD2 | TGTGCCAGCAGGACTAGCGGATACAATGAGCAGTTCTTC | CASRTSGYNEQFF
TRBJ1-5 | NA | TRBV6-6 | NA | TGTGCCAGCAGTTACTCTATGTTGAGCAATCAGCCCCAGCATTTT | CASSYSMLSNQPQHF
TRBJ2-5 | few | TRBV5-1 | TRBD2 | TGCGCCAGCAGTCCTAGCGGGAGCCAAGAGACCCAGTACTTC | CASSPSGSQETQYF
TRBJ2-7 | NA | TRBV9 | NA | TGTGCCAGCAGCGTGAATCCAGGGATACCCTACGAGCAGTACTTC | CASSVNPGIPYEQYF
TRBJ2-1 | NA | TRBV28 | TRBD2 | TGTGCCAGCAATTTACTAGCGGGAGGTTTCAATGAGCAGTTCTTC | CASNLLAGGFNEQFF
TRBJ2-7 | NA | TRBV19 | TRBD2 | TGTGCCAGTAGTACTAGCGGCCCCAACCACGAGCAGTACTTC | CASSTSGPNHEQYF
TRBJ2-1 | NA | TRBV27 | NA | TGTGCCAGCAGTGCCCCAGGGGCCTACAATGAGCAGTTCTTC | CASSAPGAYNEQFF
TRBJ1-2 | NA | TRBV19 | NA | TGTGCCAGTAGTATCCCTAACCTGCTGAACTATGGCTACACCTTC | CASSIPNLLNYGYTF
TRBJ1-3 | NA | TRBV27 | TRBD1 | TGTGCCAGCAGCCGGACAGGGGGCTCTGGAAACACCATATATTTT | CASSRTGGSGNTIYF
TRBJ2-7 | few | TRBV27 | NA | TGTGCCAGCAGTGGCAGGGCCTCTACCTCCTACGAGCAGTACTTC | CASSGRASTSYEQYF
TRBJ2-3 | NA | TRBV11-3 | NA | TGTGCCAGCAGCTTAGGCCCAGCTTCGGGGGATACGCAGTATTTT | CASSLGPASGDTQYF
TRBJ1-1 | NA | TRBV7-9 | NA | TGTGCCAGCAGCTCCCCTGAAGGTGAGGACACTGAAGCTTTCTTT | CASSSPEGEDTEAFF
TRBJ2-3 | NA | TRBV5-6 | NA | TGTGCCAGCAGCTTGGCCCGAGCGCCGACAGCCCCGTGGGATACGCAGTATTTT | CASSLARAPTAPWDTQYF
TRBJ2-1 | NA | TRBV6-6 | NA | TGTGCCAGCAGTTACGGGCGCTTGAACAATGAGCAGTTCTTC | CASSYGRLNNEQFF
TRBJ2-1 | NA | TRBV9 | NA | TGTGCCAGCAGCGTAGCTAATGAGCAGTTCTTC | CASSVANEQFF
TRBJ1-2 | NA | TRBV29-1 | TRBD1 | TGCAGCGGTGGGACAGGGTATGGCTACACCTTC | CSGGTGYGYTF
TRBJ2-3 | NA | TRBV5-4 | NA | TGTGCCAGCAGCTTGGCAGGGGCAGGGGATACGCAGTATTTT | CASSLAGAGDTQYF
TRBJ1-1 | NA | TRBV5-6 | NA | TGTGCCAGCAGCTTGTCTCCGCGGGACACTGAAGCTTTCTTT | CASSLSPRDTEAFF
TRBJ2-7 | NA | TRBV7-2 | TRBD2 | TGTGCCAGCAGCTTAGGGACTAGGTACGAGCAGTACTTC | CASSLGTRYEQYF
TRBJ2-3 | NA | TRBV12-2 | NA | TGTGCAAGTCGGCCAATAGCGGGGGTTAGCACAGATACGCAGTATTTT | CASRPIAGVSTDTQYF
TRBJ2-1 | NA | TRBV27 | TRBD2 | TGTGCCAGCAGTTTCCCGCTGAGAAGCGGGGTGTCCTACAATGAGCAGTTCTTC | CASSFPLRSGVSYNEQFF
TRBJ1-6 | NA | TRBV6-5 | NA | TGTGCCAGCCAGCCGGAGGGGCATTCACCCCTCCACTTT | CASQPEGHSPLHF
TRBJ2-3 | few | TRBV7-8 | NA | TGTGCCAGCAGCCCGAAAGGAAGGGGTAGCACAGATACGCAGTATTTT | CASSPKGRGSTDTQYF
TRBJ2-3 | once | TRBV5-1 | TRBD2 | TGCGCCAGCAGCTTGGTACTAGCGGGAGGAGATACGCAGTATTTT | CASSLVLAGGDTQYF
TRBJ2-7 | NA | TRBV6-5 | TRBD1 | TGTGCCAGCAGTTACTCGAGGCAGGGGGCTTATGAGCAGTACTTC | CASSYSRQGAYEQYF
TRBJ2-2 | NA | TRBV7-6 | NA | TGTGCCAGCAGCCAAATTGGACAGAACACCGGGGAGCTGTTTTTT | CASSQIGQNTGELFF
TRBJ2-3 | medium-sized | TRBV6-4 | TRBD2 | TGTGCCAGCAGTGACGGAGCGGGGGGGCCTGGCACAGATACGCAGTATTTT | CASSDGAGGPGTDTQYF
TRBJ2-7 | NA | TRBV7-9 | NA | TGTGCCAGCAGTCCGCCGGGACTGAAATACGAGCAGTACTTC | CASSPPGLKYEQYF
TRBJ2-7 | few | TRBV9 | TRBD1 | TGTGCCAGCAGCGTAGAGGCAGGGGGCTACGAGCAGTACTTC | CASSVEAGGYEQYF
TRBJ2-3 | NA | TRBV30 | TRBD2 | TGTGCCTGGTCGGGACTAGCGGGATCCACAGATACGCAGTATTTT | CAWSGLAGSTDTQYF
TRBJ1-4 | NA | TRBV19 | TRBD1 | TGTGCCAGCAGACGACAGGGGTTCACTAATGAAAAACTGTTTTTT | CASRRQGFTNEKLFF
TRBJ1-2 | once | TRBV5-6 | NA | TGTGCCAGCGGGCTGGCAGGTGGCTACACCTTC | CASGLAGGYTF
TRBJ1-5 | NA | TRBV27 | NA | TGTGCCAGCAGTTTAGGGCAGTTCAATCAGCCCCAGCATTTT | CASSLGQFNQPQHF
TRBJ2-6 | once | TRBV19 | NA | TGTGCCAGTAGTATGGGGGGTTCTGGGGCCAACGTCCTGACTTTC | CASSMGGSGANVLTF
TRBJ2-3 | NA | TRBV7-6 | TRBD2 | TGTGCCAGCAGCTTCGGGACTAGCGGAGATACGCAGTATTTT | CASSFGTSGDTQYF